A selection of T cell receptor beta chains follows, all from one sample in a study of yellow fever vaccine responses in identical twins. Using its own MiXCR run on the RT-PCR reads, TCRdb lists one record per CDR3 protein. The sample yields about 13,000 distinct CDR3 sequences, roughly 86% seen once. The material sequenced was T cells from blood (PBMCs), unsorted or a sorted subset (not recorded which), taken before or after yellow fever vaccination (not recorded which). The receptors here all came from a woman under 30 who received the yellow fever vaccine. Each CDR3 is given with its conserved first and last residue. D genes are given only for firm matches. For some rows the clone size is stated as once, few or many, or as a class when expanded; others skip it.

CDR3	DNA	size	length	V	D	J
CASSLDGAGGLAEQYF	TGCGCCAGCAGCTTGGACGGGGCGGGAGGGCTAGCCGAGCAGTACTTC	-	16	TRBV5-1	TRBD2	TRBJ2-7
CASSPGQGYSPLHF	TGTGCCAGCAGTCCGGGACAGGGATATTCACCCCTCCACTTT	-	14	TRBV12-3/TRBV12-4	TRBD1	TRBJ1-6
CASSQDFTSGIGDTQYF	TGCGCCAGCAGCCAAGATTTTACTAGCGGGATAGGCGATACGCAGTATTTT	-	17	TRBV4-3	TRBD2	TRBJ2-3
CASKIYGTDTQYF	TGTGCCAGCAAGATCTACGGCACAGATACGCAGTATTTT	-	13	TRBV13	-	TRBJ2-3
CASSVATGDSYEQYF	TGTGCCAGCAGCGTAGCTACGGGGGACTCCTACGAGCAGTACTTC	-	15	TRBV9	-	TRBJ2-7
CASSLSPSATQYF	TGTGCCAGCAGTTTATCTCCCTCGGCAACCCAGTACTTC	-	13	TRBV27	-	TRBJ2-5
CASTLYLGQGAFGELFF	TGTGCCAGCACCCTATACCTGGGACAGGGGGCGTTCGGGGAGCTGTTTTTT	-	17	TRBV21-1	-	TRBJ2-2
CASSLGSPHQPQHF	TGTGCCAGCAGCTTAGGATCGCCACATCAGCCCCAGCATTTT	-	14	TRBV11-3	-	TRBJ1-5
CASSVIQGYNEQFF	TGTGCGAGCAGCGTTATACAGGGGTACAATGAGCAGTTCTTC	-	14	TRBV9	TRBD1	TRBJ2-1
CASSLGKEWYQETQYF	TGTGCCAGCAGCTTAGGGAAGGAGTGGTACCAAGAGACCCAGTACTTC	-	16	TRBV13	-	TRBJ2-5
CASSLVGTGGVTGELFF	TGTGCCAGCAGCTTAGTTGGGACAGGGGGAGTCACCGGGGAGCTGTTTTTT	-	17	TRBV11-2	TRBD1	TRBJ2-2
CASSEGTGREQFF	TGTGCCAGCAGTGAAGGAACAGGGAGGGAGCAGTTCTTC	-	13	TRBV6-1	-	TRBJ2-1
CASSRAAGLVYEQYF	TGTGCCAGCAGCCGAGCTGCAGGGTTGGTTTACGAGCAGTACTTC	-	15	TRBV11-3	-	TRBJ2-7
CASSRGRTSVAETQYF	TGCGCCAGCAGTCGAGGAAGGACTAGCGTCGCAGAGACCCAGTACTTC	-	16	TRBV23-1	TRBD2	TRBJ2-5
CASRATGTVNSPLHF	TGTGCCAGCAGGGCGACCGGGACAGTTAATTCACCCCTCCACTTT	-	15	TRBV12-3/TRBV12-4	TRBD1	TRBJ1-6
CASSHSQGAYGYTF	TGCGCCAGCAGCCACAGCCAGGGGGCCTATGGCTACACCTTC	few	14	TRBV4-1	TRBD1	TRBJ1-2
CASSEDRDRGHHGYTF	TGTGCCAGCAGTGAAGATCGGGACAGGGGGCATCATGGCTACACCTTC	-	16	TRBV2	TRBD1	TRBJ1-2
CASSSGGTNTEAFF	TGTGCCAGCAGCTCGGGGGGCACGAACACTGAAGCTTTCTTT	-	14	TRBV28	-	TRBJ1-1
CASSQSSSYEQYF	TGTGCCAGCAGCCAGTCGAGCTCCTACGAGCAGTACTTC	-	13	TRBV7-9	-	TRBJ2-7
CASEGNGYTF	TGTGCCAGCGAGGGGAATGGCTACACCTTC	-	10	TRBV6-1	-	TRBJ1-2
CASSVPGQGLYEQYF	TGTGCCAGCAGCGTCCCGGGACAGGGACTCTACGAGCAGTACTTC	-	15	TRBV13	TRBD1	TRBJ2-7
CASSNQPQHF	TGTGCCAGCTCAAACCAGCCCCAGCATTTT	-	10	TRBV28	-	TRBJ1-5
CASSSLDRATGNTIYF	TGTGCCAGCAGCTCTCTCGACAGGGCGACGGGAAACACCATATATTTT	-	16	TRBV11-1	TRBD1	TRBJ1-3
CASSASGMGNQPQHF	TGTGCCAGCAGTGCGTCAGGGATGGGCAATCAGCCCCAGCATTTT	-	15	TRBV13	-	TRBJ1-5